This T cell receptor (beta chain) comes out of a study of blood T cells in healthy people across ages. All donors came from Russia, were Caucasian and healthy, and spanned ages about 6 to 100. The extraction recovered at least 6 micrograms of total RNA per sample. Next came a second PCR, run for about 7 to 12 cycles, which used a sample-barcoded 5' primer along with a J-beta primer mix. Each of the samples gave a minimum of 2.5 million paired-end reads that contained CDR3. Each CDR3 protein gets one entry after TCRdb re-called the 5' RACE reads with MiXCR. This table has approximately 1,000,000 distinct CDR3 sequences, around two fifths appearing once. This CDR3 is 16 amino acids long. The V and J ends lost 7 bases and 7 bases, in that order; junction bases with no gene match: 8. Germline CDR1 reads SNHLY; CDR2 reads FYNNEI. This clonotype has more than one count but fewer than ten.

This chain joins TRBV2 and TRBJ2-1, with 15 bases that match TRBD2. The sequence was collected from a man between 18 and 29 years old in good health. Specimen: blood. CDR3 in amino acids: CASTRGTSGGLNEQFF. Written as DNA, the CDR3 is TGTGCCAGCACCCGCGGGACTAGCGGGGGGCTTAATGAGCAGTTCTTC.